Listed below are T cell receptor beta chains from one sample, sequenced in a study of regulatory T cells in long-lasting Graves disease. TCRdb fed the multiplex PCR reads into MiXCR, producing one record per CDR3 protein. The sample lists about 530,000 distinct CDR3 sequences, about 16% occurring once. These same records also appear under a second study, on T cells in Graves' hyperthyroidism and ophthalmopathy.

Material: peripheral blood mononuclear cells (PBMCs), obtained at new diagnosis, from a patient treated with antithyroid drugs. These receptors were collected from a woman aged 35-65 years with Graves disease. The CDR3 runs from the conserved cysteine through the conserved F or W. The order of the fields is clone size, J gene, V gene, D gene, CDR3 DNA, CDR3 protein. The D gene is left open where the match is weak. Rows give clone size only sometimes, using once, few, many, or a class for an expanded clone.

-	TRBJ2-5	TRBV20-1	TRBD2	TGCAGTGCTAGAACCCCTAGCGGAGGAGAGACCCAGTACTTC	CSARTPSGGETQYF
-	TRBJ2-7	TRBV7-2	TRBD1	TGTGCCAGCAGCCGAGACACAGGGGGCCTCTACGAGCAGTACTTC	CASSRDTGGLYEQYF
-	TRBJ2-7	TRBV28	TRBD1	TGTGCCAGCAGTTTATATTCAGGGGGCACCTACGAGCAGTACTTC	CASSLYSGGTYEQYF
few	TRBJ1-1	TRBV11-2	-	TGTGCCAGCAGCGCCCAAATCGGTGAAGCTTTCTTT	CASSAQIGEAFF
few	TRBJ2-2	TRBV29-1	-	TGCAGCGTTGGAAGGCCGGCCGGGGAGCTGTTTTTT	CSVGRPAGELFF
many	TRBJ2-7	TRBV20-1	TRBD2	TGCAGTGGTCGCCTAGCGGGGGAGTCGGATTGGGACGAGCAGTACTTC	CSGRLAGESDWDEQYF
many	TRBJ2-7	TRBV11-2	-	TGTGCCAGCACTTACGTTAGAGGGGACGAGCAGTACTTC	CASTYVRGDEQYF
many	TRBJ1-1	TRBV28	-	TGTGCCAGCACCGTGGAAGGGGAAGGGGTCACTGAAGCTTTCTTT	CASTVEGEGVTEAFF
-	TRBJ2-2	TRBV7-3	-	TGTGCCAGTAGTATTTTCAACACCGGGGAGCTGTTTTTT	CASSIFNTGELFF
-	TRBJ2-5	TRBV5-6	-	TGTGCCAGCAGCCCGGGATCGCTGGGACCCCCGGGCGGGACCCAGTACTTC	CASSPGSLGPPGGTQYF
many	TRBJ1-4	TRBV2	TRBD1	TGTGCCAGCAGTGAGTCGACAGGGCGGGAAAAACTGTTTTTT	CASSESTGREKLFF
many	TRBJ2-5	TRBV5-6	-	TGTGCCAGCAGCCAGCTTCCGGCAATCTGGGAGACCCAGTACTTC	CASSQLPAIWETQYF
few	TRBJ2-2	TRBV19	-	TGTGCCAGTAGTTCCTGGGGCGAGGGAAGTTATGGCGGGGAGCTGTTTTTT	CASSSWGEGSYGGELFF